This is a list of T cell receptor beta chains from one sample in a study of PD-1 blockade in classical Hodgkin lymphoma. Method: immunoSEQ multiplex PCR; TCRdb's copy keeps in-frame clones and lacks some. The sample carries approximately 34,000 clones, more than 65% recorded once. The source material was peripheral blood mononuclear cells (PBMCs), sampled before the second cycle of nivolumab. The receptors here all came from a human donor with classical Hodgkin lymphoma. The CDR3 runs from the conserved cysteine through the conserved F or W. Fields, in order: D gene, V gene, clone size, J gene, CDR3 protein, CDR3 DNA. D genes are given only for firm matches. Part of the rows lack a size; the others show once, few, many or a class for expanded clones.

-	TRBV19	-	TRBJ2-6	CASTQTVAGANVLTF	TGTGCCAGTACCCAAACAGTCGCTGGGGCCAACGTCCTGACTTTC
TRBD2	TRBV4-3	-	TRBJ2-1	CASSPGLARNEQFF	TGCGCCAGCAGCCCAGGACTAGCTAGGAATGAGCAGTTCTTC
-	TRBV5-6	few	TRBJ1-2	CASSTYFIWGRFLDGYTF	TGTGCCAGCAGCACTTACTTCATTTGGGGGAGGTTTCTCGATGGCTACACCTTC
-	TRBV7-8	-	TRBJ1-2	CASSLGISNGYTF	TGTGCCAGCAGCCTCGGGATTTCTAATGGCTACACCTTC
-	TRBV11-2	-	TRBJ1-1	CASTPDKNTEAFF	TGTGCCAGCACCCCGGACAAGAACACTGAAGCTTTCTTT
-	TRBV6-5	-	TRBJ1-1	CASRHLVRSEAFF	TGTGCCAGCAGGCACCTGGTGAGGTCTGAAGCTTTCTTT
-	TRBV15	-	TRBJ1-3	CATSRDKAGAGNTIYF	TGTGCCACCAGCAGAGATAAAGCAGGGGCTGGAAACACCATATATTTT
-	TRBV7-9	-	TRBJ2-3	CASSALAPDTQYF	TGTGCCAGCAGCGCCCTGGCCCCAGATACGCAGTATTTT
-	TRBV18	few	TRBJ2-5	CASSPDYQETQYF	TGTGCCAGCTCACCCGACTACCAAGAGACCCAGTACTTC
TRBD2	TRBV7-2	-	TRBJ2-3	CASSLGLAGGSADTQYF	TGTGCCAGCAGCTTAGGGTTAGCGGGGGGATCGGCAGATACGCAGTATTTT
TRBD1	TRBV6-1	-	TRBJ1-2	CASMATGAGGYTF	TGTGCCAGCATGGCGACAGGGGCAGGTGGCTACACCTTC
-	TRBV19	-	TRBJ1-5	CASSWGWLSNQPQHF	TGTGCCAGTAGTTGGGGGTGGTTGAGCAATCAGCCCCAGCATTTT
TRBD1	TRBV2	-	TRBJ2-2	CASSVQGTGELFF	TGTGCCAGCAGTGTACAGGGGACCGGGGAGCTGTTTTTT
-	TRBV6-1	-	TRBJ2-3	CASSETSSWRGSTDTQYF	TGTGCCAGCAGTGAAACGTCTTCCTGGCGGGGTAGCACAGATACGCAGTATTTT
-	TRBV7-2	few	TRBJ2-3	CASSSRPGGTDTQYF	TGTGCCAGCAGCTCCCGCCCGGGGGGCACAGATACGCAGTATTTT
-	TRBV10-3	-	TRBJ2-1	CAISESGLHNEQFF	TGTGCCATCAGTGAGTCAGGCCTCCACAATGAGCAGTTCTTC
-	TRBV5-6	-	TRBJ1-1	CASSLRGTEAFF	TGTGCCAGCAGCTTACGGGGCACTGAAGCTTTCTTT
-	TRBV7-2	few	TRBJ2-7	CASSSPSYEQYF	TGTGCCAGCAGTTCGCCCTCCTACGAGCAGTACTTC
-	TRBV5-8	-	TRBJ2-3	CASSFFSGTDTQYF	TGTGCCAGCAGCTTTTTTTCAGGCACAGATACGCAGTATTTT
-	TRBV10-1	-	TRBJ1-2	CASSASLDSGGYTF	TGCGCCAGCAGTGCTTCTCTGGACAGCGGTGGCTACACCTTC
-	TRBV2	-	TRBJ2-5	CASSEGSSGWETQYF	TGTGCCAGCAGTGAGGGGAGCAGTGGGTGGGAGACCCAGTACTTC
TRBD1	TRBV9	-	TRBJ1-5	CASSPHGQGDQPQHF	TGTGCCAGCAGCCCCCACGGACAGGGGGATCAGCCCCAGCATTTT
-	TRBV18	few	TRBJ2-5	CASSPFQREETQYF	TGTGCCAGCTCACCATTTCAGCGTGAAGAGACCCAGTACTTC
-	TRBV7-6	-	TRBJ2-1	CASSLAGSYNEQFF	TGTGCCAGCAGCTTAGCCGGTTCTTACAATGAGCAGTTCTTC
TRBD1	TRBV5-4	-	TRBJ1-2	CASRDRADGYTF	TGTGCCAGCAGGGACAGGGCGGATGGCTACACCTTC
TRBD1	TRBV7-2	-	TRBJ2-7	CASSPDRVYEQYF	TGTGCCAGCAGCCCAGACAGGGTCTACGAGCAGTACTTC
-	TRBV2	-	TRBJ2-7	CASTALQGKGYEQYF	TGTGCCAGTACCGCCCTACAGGGTAAGGGTTACGAGCAGTACTTC
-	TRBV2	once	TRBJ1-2	CASSEQPNYGYTF	TGTGCCAGCAGTGAACAGCCTAACTATGGCTACACCTTC
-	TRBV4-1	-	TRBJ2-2	CASSQDFGFRVGELFF	TGCGCCAGCAGCCAAGATTTTGGGTTTCGGGTCGGGGAGCTGTTTTTT
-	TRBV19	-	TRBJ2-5	CASSISGLQETQYF	TGTGCCAGTAGTATATCGGGACTTCAAGAGACCCAGTACTTC
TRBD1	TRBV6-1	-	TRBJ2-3	CASSQDRGGTDTQYF	TGTGCCAGCAGTCAAGACAGGGGCGGCACAGATACGCAGTATTTT
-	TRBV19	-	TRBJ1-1	CASSIGASGDTEAFF	TGTGCCAGTAGTATCGGGGCTAGCGGGGACACTGAAGCTTTCTTT
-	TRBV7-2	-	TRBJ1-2	CASSLTANYGYTF	TGTGCCAGCAGCTTAACAGCTAACTATGGCTACACCTTC
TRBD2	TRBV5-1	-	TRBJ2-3	CASSFRTVGLDATDTQYF	TGCGCCAGCAGCTTCCGGACGGTAGGACTAGACGCCACAGATACGCAGTATTTT
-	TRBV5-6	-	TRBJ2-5	CASSLGWGQETQYF	TGTGCCAGCAGCTTGGGATGGGGGCAGGAGACCCAGTACTTC
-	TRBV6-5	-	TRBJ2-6	CASSYDRNNVLTF	TGTGCCAGCAGTTATGACCGCAACAACGTCCTGACTTTC
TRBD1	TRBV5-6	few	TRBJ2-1	CASSPSYRGNEQFF	TGTGCCAGCAGCCCATCTTACAGGGGCAATGAGCAGTTCTTC
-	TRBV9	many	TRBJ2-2	CASSVAGSGELFF	TGTGCCAGCAGCGTAGCAGGATCCGGGGAGCTGTTTTTT